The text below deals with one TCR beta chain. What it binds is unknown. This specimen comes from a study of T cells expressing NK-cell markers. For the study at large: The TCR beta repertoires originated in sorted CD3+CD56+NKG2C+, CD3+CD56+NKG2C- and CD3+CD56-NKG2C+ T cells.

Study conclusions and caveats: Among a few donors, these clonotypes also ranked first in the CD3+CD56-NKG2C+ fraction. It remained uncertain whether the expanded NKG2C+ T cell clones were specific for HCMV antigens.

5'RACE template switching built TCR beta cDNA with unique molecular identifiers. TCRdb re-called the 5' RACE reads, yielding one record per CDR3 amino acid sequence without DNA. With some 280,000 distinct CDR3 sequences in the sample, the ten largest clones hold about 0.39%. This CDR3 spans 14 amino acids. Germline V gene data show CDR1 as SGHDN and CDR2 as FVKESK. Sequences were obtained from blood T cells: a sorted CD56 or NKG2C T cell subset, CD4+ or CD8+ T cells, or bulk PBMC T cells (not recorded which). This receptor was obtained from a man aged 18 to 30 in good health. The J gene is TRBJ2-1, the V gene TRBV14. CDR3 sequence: CASSQLSSYNEQFF. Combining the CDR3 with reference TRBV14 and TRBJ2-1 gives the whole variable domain EAGVTQFPSHSVIEKGQTVTLRCDPISGHDNLYWYRRVMGKEIKFLLHFVKESKQDESGMPNNRFLAERTGGTYSTLKVQPAELEDSGVYFCASSQLSSYNEQFFGPGTRLTVL.